A selection of T cell receptor beta chains follows, all from one sample in a study of PD-1 blockade in classical Hodgkin lymphoma. The method was immunoSEQ multiplex PCR; TCRdb's version includes in-frame clones alone and lacks a portion of them. The table lists fewer than 90,000 clones, roughly 93% of them singletons. The sequencing sample was made of peripheral blood mononuclear cells (PBMCs). The receptors originated from a human donor with classical Hodgkin lymphoma. Each CDR3 is given with its conserved first and last residue. The D gene is left open where the match is weak. Rows may omit the clone size; those that give it use once, few, many or a size class.

d_call	clone_size	v_call	j_call	cdr3_nt	cdr3_aa
.	.	TRBV10-3	TRBJ1-2	TGTGCCATCAGTGAAGATGTCTATGGCTACACCTTC	CAISEDVYGYTF
.	.	TRBV30	TRBJ1-1	TGTGCCTGGAGTAGGGTTTTTCGCGAAGCTTTCTTT	CAWSRVFREAFF
TRBD1	.	TRBV11-3	TRBJ2-1	TGTGCCAGCAGCCGACAGGGGTCCTACAATGAGCAGTTCTTC	CASSRQGSYNEQFF
.	once	TRBV19	TRBJ2-1	TGTGCCAGTAGTCAAGCGCACTATAAGCAGTTCTTC	CASSQAHYKQFF
.	.	TRBV14	TRBJ2-3	TGTGCCAGCAATGGCGGGTTTCCAACAGATACGCAGTATTTT	CASNGGFPTDTQYF
.	.	TRBV6-1	TRBJ1-1	TGTGCCAGCACCAACGGAGGGACGGTCACTGAAGCTTTCTTT	CASTNGGTVTEAFF
.	.	TRBV6-5	TRBJ1-6	TGTGCCAGCAGTTACTCGATCAGGACGAATTCACCCCTCCACTTT	CASSYSIRTNSPLHF
.	.	TRBV10-3	TRBJ2-1	TGTGCCATCAGGGGAGGGGGTGAGCAGTTCTTC	CAIRGGGEQFF
.	.	TRBV15	TRBJ1-5	TGTGCCACCAGCAGAGATAAAGGTTACAATCAGCCCCAGCATTTT	CATSRDKGYNQPQHF
TRBD2	.	TRBV19	TRBJ2-2	TGTGCCAGTAGTATAACACTAGCGGGAGGGTCTACCGGGGAGCTGTTTTTT	CASSITLAGGSTGELFF
.	.	TRBV7-9	TRBJ2-7	TGTGCCAGCAGCTTAGCTGGGACCTACTCCTACGAGCAGTACTTC	CASSLAGTYSYEQYF
TRBD2	.	TRBV19	TRBJ2-1	TGTGCCAGTAGTGTTTCTAGCGGGAGGAAGTACAATGAGCAGTTCTTC	CASSVSSGRKYNEQFF
.	.	TRBV30	TRBJ1-1	TGTGCCTGGAAGGGCGCGAAGAACACTGAAGCTTTCTTT	CAWKGAKNTEAFF
.	.	TRBV10-3	TRBJ2-1	TGTGCCATCAGGGACTCGCGGGATGAGCAGTTCTTC	CAIRDSRDEQFF
.	.	TRBV2	TRBJ1-1	TGTGCCAGCAGTTTGGATCGCGCAGGAGCTTTCTTT	CASSLDRAGAFF
.	.	TRBV27	TRBJ1-1	TGTGCCAGCAGTTCACCGGGATCCTACCCTAACACTGAAGCTTTCTTT	CASSSPGSYPNTEAFF
.	.	TRBV6-1	TRBJ1-4	TGTGCCAGCAGAACATCCGCAACTAATGAAAAACTGTTTTTT	CASRTSATNEKLFF
.	.	TRBV28	TRBJ1-5	TGTGCCAGCAGTTCTCCTGGGGGAGGACAGCCCCAGCATTTT	CASSSPGGGQPQHF